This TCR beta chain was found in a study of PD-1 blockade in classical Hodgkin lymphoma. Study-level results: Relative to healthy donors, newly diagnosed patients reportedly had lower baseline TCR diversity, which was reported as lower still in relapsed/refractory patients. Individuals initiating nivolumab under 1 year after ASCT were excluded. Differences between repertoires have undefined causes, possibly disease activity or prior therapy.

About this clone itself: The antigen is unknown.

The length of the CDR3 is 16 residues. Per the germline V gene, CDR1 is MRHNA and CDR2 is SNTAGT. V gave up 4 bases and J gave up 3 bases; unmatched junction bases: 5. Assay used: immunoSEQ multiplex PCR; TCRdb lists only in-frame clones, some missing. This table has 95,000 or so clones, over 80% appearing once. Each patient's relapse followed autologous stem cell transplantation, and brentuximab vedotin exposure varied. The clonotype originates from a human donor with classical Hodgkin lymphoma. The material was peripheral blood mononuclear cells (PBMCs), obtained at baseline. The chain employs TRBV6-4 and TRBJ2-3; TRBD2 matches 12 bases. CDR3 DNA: TGTGCCAGCAGTGCCCTAGCGGGAGGGCAAACAGATACGCAGTATTTT. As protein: CASSALAGGQTDTQYF.